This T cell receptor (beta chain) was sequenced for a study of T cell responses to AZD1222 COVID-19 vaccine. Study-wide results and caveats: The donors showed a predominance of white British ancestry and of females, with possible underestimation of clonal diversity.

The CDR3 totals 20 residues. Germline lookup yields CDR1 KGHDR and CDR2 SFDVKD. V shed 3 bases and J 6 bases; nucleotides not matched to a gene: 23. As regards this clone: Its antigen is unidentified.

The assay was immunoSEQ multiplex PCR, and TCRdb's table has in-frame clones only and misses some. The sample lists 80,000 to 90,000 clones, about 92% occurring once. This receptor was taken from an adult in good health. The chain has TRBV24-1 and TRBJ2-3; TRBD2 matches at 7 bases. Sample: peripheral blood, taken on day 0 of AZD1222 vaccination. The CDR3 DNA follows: TGTGCCACCAGTGATAGCGGGGTCCCCAGATATGGGAGTCCCAGGGATACGCAGTATTTT. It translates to CATSDSGVPRYGSPRDTQYF.